The clone carrying this T cell receptor beta chain was observed many times. Its antigen is unknown. One entry per CDR3 protein results from TCRdb running MiXCR on the 5' RACE reads. Of some 460,000 distinct CDR3 sequences in the sample, approximately 15% were seen once. The source of the sample is a study of identical twins. Study-wide results and limits: In drawing conclusions, the study used cross-sectional statistical analysis and did not follow the same donors. There was an excess of low generation probability in the out-of-frame alpha sequences that twins shared.

The ends lost 4 bases at V and 2 bases at J; junction bases unmatched: 4. The CDR3 is 14 amino acids. Germline V gene data show CDR1 as MGHDK and CDR2 as SYGVNS. The data were also submitted as part of a second study, on yellow fever vaccine responses in identical twins.

The chain has TRBV25-1 and TRBJ2-7; 8 nucleotides line up with TRBD1. The sequencing input was CD4+ T cells sorted from blood. The sequence was collected from a woman aged 18 to 35 in good health. CDR3 protein: CASSVGTGTYEQYF. The CDR3 nucleotides read TGTGCCAGCAGTGTCGGGACAGGAACCTACGAGCAGTACTTC.